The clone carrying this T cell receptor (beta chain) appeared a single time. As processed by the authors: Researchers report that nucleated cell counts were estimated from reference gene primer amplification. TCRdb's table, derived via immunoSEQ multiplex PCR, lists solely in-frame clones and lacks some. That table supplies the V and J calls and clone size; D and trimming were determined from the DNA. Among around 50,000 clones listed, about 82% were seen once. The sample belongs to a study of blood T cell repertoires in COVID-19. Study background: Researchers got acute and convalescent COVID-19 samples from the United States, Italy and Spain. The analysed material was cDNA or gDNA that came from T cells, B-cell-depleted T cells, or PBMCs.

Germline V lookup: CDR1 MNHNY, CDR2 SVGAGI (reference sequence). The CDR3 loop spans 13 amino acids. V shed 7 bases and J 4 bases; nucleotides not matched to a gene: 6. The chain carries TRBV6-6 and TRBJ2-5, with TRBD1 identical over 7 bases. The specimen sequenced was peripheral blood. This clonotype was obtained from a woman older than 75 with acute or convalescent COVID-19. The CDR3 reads CASTAGTAETQYF. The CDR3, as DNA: TGTGCCAGCACCGCCGGGACAGCAGAGACCCAGTACTTC.